What follows are 26 T cell receptor beta chains derived from one specimen sequenced in a study of CD8 T cells in ankylosing spondylitis. One entry per CDR3 protein, called by TCRdb with MiXCR from the 5' RACE reads. The data hold a few hundred thousand distinct CDR3 sequences, with 20% to 25% observed a single time. What was sequenced was blood, either unsorted or a sorted T cell fraction (not recorded which). These receptors came from a female donor with ankylosing spondylitis or in good health (not recorded which).

This clonotype came up many times. The chain combines TRBV20-1 with TRBJ2-7; no definite D call. The V end lost 0 bases, the J end lost 8 bases, and 20 bases lay between the germline ends. CDR1 is DFQATT, CDR2 SNEGSKA, per germline (reference sequence). The CDR3 covers 15 residues. The CDR3 sequence is CSARENLVGRAQQYF. CDR3 nucleotide sequence: TGCAGTGCTAGAGAGAACCTTGTGGGTAGGGCCCAGCAGTACTTC.

The J gene is TRBJ2-1, the V gene TRBV5-5; 9 bases line up with TRBD2. Germline V CDR1 and CDR2: SGHKS, YYEKEE (reference sequence). The V gene end was trimmed by 4 bases and the J gene end by 9 bases; junction bases not matched to a gene: 14. This CDR3 has 16 residues. The CDR3 DNA reads TGTGCCAGCAGCCAGGGAGGCCAACTAGCGGGTCTTGAGCAGTTCTTC. Translation: CASSQGGQLAGLEQFF.

With regard to this clonotype: A much larger clone is a single base away; this may be a read error. The V gene is TRBV7-9, the J gene TRBJ2-1; 12 positions agree with TRBD2. The germline CDR1 and CDR2 sequences are SEHNR and FQNEAQ (reference sequence). This CDR3 region has 14 residues. CDR3 sequence reads: CASSLAGGPHEQFF. The CDR3, as DNA: TGTGCCAGCAGCCTAGCGGGAGGGCCCCATGAGCAGTTCTTC.

The sample holds a few counts of this clonotype. CDR3 in amino acids: CASSSGTLEKLFF. Written as DNA, the CDR3 is TGTGCCAGCAGCTCCGGGACGCTCGAAAAACTGTTTTTT. The rearrangement links TRBV11-2 to TRBJ1-4; perhaps TRBD1 as D (5 bases). CDR1 and CDR2 from the germline V gene are SGHAT and FQNNGV. This CDR3 has 13 residues. V was shortened by 4 bases and J by 8 bases, with 11 bases between the two germline ends.

This sequence joins TRBV19 and TRBJ1-1; 8 nucleotides line up with TRBD1. The CDR3 is 15 residues long. Per germline, CDR1 LNHDA and CDR2 SQIVND (reference sequence). The V gene end was trimmed by 6 bases and the J gene end by 1 base; junction bases not matched to a gene: 7. CDR3 DNA sequence: TGTGCCAGTAGCATCCAGGGGACAGGGAACACTGAAGCTTTCTTT. As protein: CASSIQGTGNTEAFF.

The CDR3 nucleotides read TGTGCCAGCAGCTTTAGAGGGAGGTCCCCCTACAATGAGCAGTTCTTC. Amino acid sequence: CASSFRGRSPYNEQFF. This chain connects TRBV5-4 to TRBJ2-1; a possible D gene is TRBD2 (6 bases). Trimming removed 2 bases at V and 2 bases at J, with 14 bases between. Germline CDR1 and CDR2: SGHNT and YYREEE (reference sequence). CDR3 size: 16 residues.

This sequence joins TRBV20-1 and TRBJ2-1; 7 bases line up with TRBD2. Germline lookup yields CDR1 DFQATT and CDR2 SNEGSKA (reference sequence). The CDR3 spans 16 residues. Trimming at V came to 0 bases and at J to 9 bases, leaving 14 bases not matched to a gene. In DNA, the CDR3 is TGCAGTGCTAGAGAGCTTCCGACTAGCATCACCATTGAGCAGTTCTTC. Protein sequence: CSARELPTSITIEQFF.

J is TRBJ2-7 and V is TRBV11-1; TRBD2 agrees at 15 bases. The CDR3 runs to 19 residues. V gave up 5 bases and J gave up 0 bases; unmatched junction bases: 11. Germline CDR1 reads SGHAT; CDR2 reads FQDESV (reference sequence). DNA of the CDR3: TGTGCCAGCAGCACGCTACCGGGACTAGCGGGAGGCGACTCCTACGAGCAGTACTTC. Protein sequence: CASSTLPGLAGGDSYEQYF. The entire variable domain, with the rest obtained from reference TRBV11-1 and TRBJ2-7, is as follows: EAEVAQSPRYKITEKSQAVAFWCDPISGHATLYWYRQILGQGPELLVQFQDESVVDDSQLPKDRFSAERLKGVDSTLKIQPAELGDSAMYLCASSTLPGLAGGDSYEQYFGPGTRLTVT.

The chain recombines TRBV4-3 with TRBJ2-3; no definite D call. Germline CDR1 reads LGHNA; CDR2 reads YSLEER. Trimming took 1 base from V and 1 from J, leaving 9 bases between them. CDR3 size: 15 residues. In nucleotides, the CDR3 is TGCGCCAGCAGCCAAGGTTTCTTCGGCACAGATACGCAGTATTTT. Translated: CASSQGFFGTDTQYF.

This clonotype was counted between two and nine times. V usage is TRBV20-1 and J usage is TRBJ1-1, with D tentatively TRBD1 (5 bases). The CDR3 totals 15 residues. Germline lookup yields CDR1 DFQATT and CDR2 SNEGSKA (reference sequence). Trimming took 0 bases from V and 0 from J, leaving 11 bases between them. The DNA of the CDR3 is TGCAGTGCTAGAGATGGAGGGGTCATGAACACTGAAGCTTTCTTT. Translating it yields CSARDGGVMNTEAFF.

The chain has TRBV10-3 and TRBJ2-3, with 13 nucleotides matching TRBD2. Losses at the gene ends were 11 bases for V and 6 bases for J; bases not matched to a gene: 8. The CDR3 contains 14 residues. Germline CDR1 ENHRY, CDR2 SYGVKD. As DNA, the CDR3 is TGTGCCTCTGGTGAGACTAGCGGGGGGGATACGCAGTATTTT. This codes for CASGETSGGDTQYF.

This clonotype was seen a few times. This chain links TRBV2 with TRBJ2-7; D unclear. V was clipped by 6 bases and J by 7 bases, with 10 bases between them. Germline CDR1 reads SNHLY; CDR2 reads FYNNEI. This CDR3 comprises 11 residues. CDR3 nucleotides: TGTGCCAGCAGAATTGGGGAAGAGCAGTACTTC. Translating gives CASRIGEEQYF. The full variable domain, with the rest looked up from reference TRBV2 and TRBJ2-7, is EPEVTQTPSHQVTQMGQEVILRCVPISNHLYFYWYRQILGQKVEFLVSFYNNEISEKSEIFDDQFSVERPDGSNFTLKIRSTKLEDSAMYFCASRIGEEQYFGPGTRLTVT.

This clonotype has only a few counts. J is TRBJ2-3 and V is TRBV21-1; the D call in the table, TRBD1, was not verified against the DNA. TRBV21-1 is flagged as a pseudogene. The CDR3 runs to 14 residues. CDR3 nucleotides: TGTGCCAGAGATGGGAAGGGGGCAGGAGATACGCAGTATTTT. Translated, it gives CARDGKGAGDTQYF.

The V and J genes are TRBV11-1 and TRBJ2-1, with 11 bases matching TRBD2. The CDR3 has 20 residues. CDR1 is SGHAT and CDR2 is FQDESV in the germline V gene (reference sequence). J gave up 6 bases and V 1 base, and 17 bases lay outside the gene matches. CDR3 nucleotide sequence: TGTGCCAGCAGCTTAGGGGCCCTCCGGGGGACTAGCGGAGCAGGCAATGAGCAGTTCTTC. It yields the protein CASSLGALRGTSGAGNEQFF. Together with reference TRBV11-1 and TRBJ2-1, the CDR3 gives the full variable domain: EAEVAQSPRYKITEKSQAVAFWCDPISGHATLYWYRQILGQGPELLVQFQDESVVDDSQLPKDRFSAERLKGVDSTLKIQPAELGDSAMYLCASSLGALRGTSGAGNEQFFGPGTRLTVL.

This clonotype turned up a few times. This chain connects TRBV20-1 to TRBJ2-7; no clear D gene. V was trimmed by 6 bases and J by 2 bases, leaving 8 bases between them. The CDR3 extends over 11 amino acids. Looked up from germline, CDR1 is DFQATT and CDR2 is SNEGSKA (reference sequence). The CDR3 loop reads CSAEGTYEQYF. The CDR3 DNA reads as TGCAGTGCGGAAGGGACCTACGAGCAGTACTTC.

The rearrangement links TRBV6-5 to TRBJ1-2; a possible D gene is TRBD1 (6 bases). Germline assignment: CDR1 MNHEY and CDR2 SVGAGI. Trimming took off 5 bases at V and 2 bases at J, with 9 bases between the two ends. The CDR3 runs to 13 residues. The CDR3 DNA reads TGTGCCAGCAGTAACAGGGACAACTATGGCTACACCTTC. Translation gives CASSNRDNYGYTF.

The rearrangement joins TRBV20-1 to TRBJ2-5, with TRBD1 identical over 8 bases. Germline trimming cut 4 bases from V and 5 bases from J; bases unmatched to any gene: 6. The CDR3 is 13 residues long. The germline CDR1 and CDR2 sequences are DFQATT and SNEGSKA (reference sequence). The CDR3 coding sequence is TGCAGTGCTACCCGGACAGGGACGGAGACCCAGTACTTC. Translated, it gives CSATRTGTETQYF.

This chain uses TRBV12-3 or TRBV12-4 with TRBJ1-2; the D is unclear. The V gene lost 4 bases and the J gene lost 6 bases, with 12 bases spanning the gap. This CDR3 contains 13 residues. The CDR3 loop reads CASSSSSAHGYTF. DNA of the CDR3: TGTGCCAGCAGTTCATCGAGCGCGCATGGCTACACCTTC.

CDR3: CASSPERETQYF. The DNA for the CDR3 is TGCGCCAGTTCCCCCGAGAGGGAGACCCAGTACTTC. The V gene is TRBV10-2, the J gene TRBJ2-5; D gene unclear. Germline loops: CDR1 WSHSY, CDR2 SAAADI. V was cut by 9 bases and J by 5 bases, with 13 bases left in between. The CDR3 sequence is 12 residues long.

This clonotype was seen at least ten times. CDR3 nucleotide sequence: TGTGCCTGGACCCGGGACAGCTCCTACAATGAGCAGTTCTTC. It specifies CAWTRDSSYNEQFF. The V gene is TRBV30, the J gene TRBJ2-1; TRBD1 aligns across 7 bases. CDR1 and CDR2 (germline): GTSNPN, SVGIG (reference sequence). The trim removed 4 bases at V and 0 bases at J, leaving 3 bases unmatched. This CDR3 has 14 residues. Full variable domain (remainder filled in from reference TRBV30 and TRBJ2-1): SQTIHQWPATLVQPVGSPLSLECTVEGTSNPNLYWYRQAAGRGLQLLFYSVGIGQISSEVPQNLSASRPQDRQFILSSKKLLLSDSGFYLCAWTRDSSYNEQFFGPGTRLTVL.

This clonotype was seen only a few times. The V gene is TRBV20-1, the J gene TRBJ2-2, with D perhaps TRBD1 or TRBD2 (6 bases each). Germline values: CDR1 DFQATT, CDR2 SNEGSKA (reference sequence). Trimming pared 3 bases from V and 4 bases from J, leaving 24 bases between. The CDR3 contains 18 residues. Here the CDR3 reads CSARGARRGFVSTGELFF. The CDR3 DNA reads as TGCAGTGCTAGGGGGGCCAGGAGGGGGTTTGTTAGCACCGGGGAGCTGTTTTTT.

This clonotype was detected ten times or more. The V call is TRBV29-1, the J call TRBJ2-1, with TRBD1 matching 11 bases. V shed 4 bases and J 3 bases; nucleotides not matched to a gene: 2. Germline lookup yields CDR1 SQVTM and CDR2 ANQGSEA. There are 14 residues in the CDR3. CDR3: CSVGTGGRYNEQFF. The CDR3 DNA sequence: TGCAGCGTTGGGACAGGGGGCCGCTACAATGAGCAGTTCTTC.

The chain has TRBV24-1 and TRBJ2-5, with TRBD2 identical over 13 bases. The CDR3 length is 15 residues. The germline gives CDR1 KGHDR, CDR2 SFDVKD. The junction had 3 bases not matched to a gene; V was cut back by 4 bases and J by 5 bases. The CDR3 sequence is CATSDPTSGRETQYF. The CDR3 bases are TGTGCCACCAGTGACCCGACTAGCGGGAGGGAGACCCAGTACTTC.

A few counts support this clonotype. The chain has TRBV27 and TRBJ1-2; TRBD1 agrees at 12 bases. In germline, CDR1 is MNHEY, CDR2 SMNVEV (reference sequence). The CDR3 has 14 amino acids. Trimming cost V 8 bases and J 8 bases; bases outside gene matches: 9. CDR3 sequence reads: CASSPGQGAGGYTF. Written as DNA, the CDR3 is TGTGCCAGCTCCCCGGGACAGGGGGCTGGAGGCTACACCTTC.

The chain joins TRBV6-1 to TRBJ1-5, with D possibly matching TRBD1 (5 bases). The CDR3 contains 14 residues. From germline, CDR1 is MNHNS and CDR2 SASEGT. The V gene lost 10 bases and the J gene lost 2 bases, with 15 bases spanning the gap. DNA of the CDR3: TGTGCCACTCAGGGAATAAGAGGCAATCAGCCCCAGCATTTT. Residues: CATQGIRGNQPQHF.

This clonotype was seen a handful of times. The genes are TRBV27 and TRBJ2-7; a possible D gene is TRBD1 (5 bases). V dropped 3 bases and J dropped 0 bases, with 9 bases sitting between them. CDR1 and CDR2 (germline): MNHEY, SMNVEV (reference sequence). The CDR3 contains 14 residues. This CDR3 is CASSFQGISYEQYF. CDR3 bases: TGTGCCAGCAGTTTCCAGGGAATCTCCTACGAGCAGTACTTC.